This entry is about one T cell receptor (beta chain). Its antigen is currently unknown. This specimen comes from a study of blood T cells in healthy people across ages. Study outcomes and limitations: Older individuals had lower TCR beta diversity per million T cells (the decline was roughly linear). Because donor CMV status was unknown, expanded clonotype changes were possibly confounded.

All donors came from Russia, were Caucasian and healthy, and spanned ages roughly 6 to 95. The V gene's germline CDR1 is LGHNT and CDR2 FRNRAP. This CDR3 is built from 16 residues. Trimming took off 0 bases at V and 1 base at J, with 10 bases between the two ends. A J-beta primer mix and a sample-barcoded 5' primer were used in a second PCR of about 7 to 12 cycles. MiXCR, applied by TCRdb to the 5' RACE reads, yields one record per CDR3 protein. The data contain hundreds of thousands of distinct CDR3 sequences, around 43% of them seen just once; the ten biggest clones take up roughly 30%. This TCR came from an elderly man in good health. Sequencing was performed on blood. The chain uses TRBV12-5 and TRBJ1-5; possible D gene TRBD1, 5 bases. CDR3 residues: CASGLVEGVSNQPQHF. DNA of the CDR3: TGTGCTAGTGGTTTGGTAGAAGGGGTGAGCAATCAGCCCCAGCATTTT.